The TCR beta chain described here comes from a study of T-cell reconstitution after alpha-beta-depleted transplantation in children. Points from the study as a whole: Recipient T cells and thymic progenitors that survived were the source of the high TCRbeta diversity seen at day 60 in some patients. Reported findings indicate that, about two months after transplant, alpha-beta T cells came from several hundred expanded clones, which were derived from non-depleted graft cells. From newly produced T cells came most of the T-cell counts and diversity one year after transplant.

CDR3 length: 13 amino acids. With 6 bases removed from V and 9 bases from J, the gap between germline ends came to 18 bases. The germline CDR1 and CDR2 sequences are DFQATT and SNEGSKA (reference sequence). This clonotype was counted between two and nine times. Its antigen remains unknown. Researchers prepared the TCRbeta library using unique molecular identifiers, the study reports. TCRdb redid the calling of the PCR reads with MiXCR, one entry per CDR3 protein. The sample shows about 420,000 distinct CDR3 sequences, 15% to 20% of them seen only once. The material was PBMCs, mostly from graft donor cells, obtained 360 days after TCRalphabeta/CD19-depleted stem cell transplant. The receptor was derived from a boy under two years old who had a stem cell transplant for Wiskott-Aldrich syndrome, so the T cells may come from the graft donor. This chain joins TRBV20-1 and TRBJ2-1; D is unclear. The CDR3 protein is CSALPFIEVEQFF. The CDR3 DNA reads TGCAGTGCGCTGCCGTTCATTGAGGTTGAGCAGTTCTTC.